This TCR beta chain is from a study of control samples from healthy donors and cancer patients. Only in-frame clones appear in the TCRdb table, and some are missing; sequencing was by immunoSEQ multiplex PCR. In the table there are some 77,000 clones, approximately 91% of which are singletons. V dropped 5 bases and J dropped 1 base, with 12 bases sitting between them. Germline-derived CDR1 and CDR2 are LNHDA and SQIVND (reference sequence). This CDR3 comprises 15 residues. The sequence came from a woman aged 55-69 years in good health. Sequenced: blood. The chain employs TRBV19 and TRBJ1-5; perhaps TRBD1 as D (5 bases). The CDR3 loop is CASSSRQISNQPQHF. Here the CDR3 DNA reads TGTGCCAGTAGTTCCCGACAGATAAGCAATCAGCCCCAGCATTTT.